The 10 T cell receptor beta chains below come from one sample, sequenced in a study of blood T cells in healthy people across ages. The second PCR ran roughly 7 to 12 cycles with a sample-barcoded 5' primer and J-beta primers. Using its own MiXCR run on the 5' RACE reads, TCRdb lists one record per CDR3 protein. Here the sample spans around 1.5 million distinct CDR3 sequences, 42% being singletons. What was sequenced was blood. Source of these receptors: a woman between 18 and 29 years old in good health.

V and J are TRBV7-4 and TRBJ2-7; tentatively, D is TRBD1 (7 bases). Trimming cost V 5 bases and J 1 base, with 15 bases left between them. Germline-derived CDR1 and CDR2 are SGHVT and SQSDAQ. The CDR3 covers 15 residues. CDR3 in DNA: TGTGCCAGCAGCAGGGGGCGGGGCGTTTCCTACGAGCAGTACTTC. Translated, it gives CASSRGRGVSYEQYF. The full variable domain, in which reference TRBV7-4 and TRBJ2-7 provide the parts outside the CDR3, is GAGVSQSPRYKVAKRGRDVALRCDSISGHVTLYWYRQTLGQGSEVLTYSQSDAQRDKSGRPSGRFSAERPERSVSTLKIQRTEQGDSAVYLCASSRGRGVSYEQYFGPGTRLTVT.

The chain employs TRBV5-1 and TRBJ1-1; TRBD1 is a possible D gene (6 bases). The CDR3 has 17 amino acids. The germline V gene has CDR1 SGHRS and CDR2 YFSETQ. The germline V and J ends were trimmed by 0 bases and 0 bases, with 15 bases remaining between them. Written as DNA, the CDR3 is TGCGCCAGCAGCTTGGATGGGGGCATTACCATGAACACTGAAGCTTTCTTT. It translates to CASSLDGGITMNTEAFF.

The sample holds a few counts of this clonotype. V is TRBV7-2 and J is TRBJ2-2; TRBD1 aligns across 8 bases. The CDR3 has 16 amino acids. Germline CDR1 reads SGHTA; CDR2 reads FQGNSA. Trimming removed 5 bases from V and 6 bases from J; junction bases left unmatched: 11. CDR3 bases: TGTGCCAGCAGCCACAGGGGGGACAGATTTTCCGGGGAGCTGTTTTTT. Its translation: CASSHRGDRFSGELFF.

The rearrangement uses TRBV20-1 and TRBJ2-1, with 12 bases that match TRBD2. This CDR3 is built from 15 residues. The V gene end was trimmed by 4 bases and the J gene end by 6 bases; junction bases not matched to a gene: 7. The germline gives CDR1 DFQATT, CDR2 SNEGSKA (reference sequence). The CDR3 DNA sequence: TGCAGTGCTACCATGACTAGCGGGGGAAGCAATGAGCAGTTCTTC. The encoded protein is CSATMTSGGSNEQFF.

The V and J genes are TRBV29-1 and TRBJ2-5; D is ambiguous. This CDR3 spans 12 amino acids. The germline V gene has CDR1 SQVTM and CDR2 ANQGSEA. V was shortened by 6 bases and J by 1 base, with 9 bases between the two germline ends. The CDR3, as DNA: TGCAGCGTAAGATCCGGCCAAGAGACCCAGTACTTC. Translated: CSVRSGQETQYF. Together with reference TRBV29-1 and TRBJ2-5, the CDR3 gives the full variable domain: SAVISQKPSRDICQRGTSLTIQCQVDSQVTMMFWYRQQPGQSLTLIATANQGSEATYESGFVIDKFPISRPNLTFSTLTVSNMSPEDSSIYLCSVRSGQETQYFGPGTRLLVL.

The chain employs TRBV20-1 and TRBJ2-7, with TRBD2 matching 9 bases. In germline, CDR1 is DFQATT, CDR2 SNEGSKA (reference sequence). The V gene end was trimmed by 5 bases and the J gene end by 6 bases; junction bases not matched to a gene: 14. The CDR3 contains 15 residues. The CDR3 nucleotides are TGCAGTGCTCAAAAGGGTGGCGGGGGGGCTTCCGAGCAGTACTTC. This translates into CSAQKGGGGASEQYF.

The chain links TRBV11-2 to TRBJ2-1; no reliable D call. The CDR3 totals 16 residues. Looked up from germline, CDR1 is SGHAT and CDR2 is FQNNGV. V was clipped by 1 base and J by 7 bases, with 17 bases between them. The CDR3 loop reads CASSLAFLLERNEQFF. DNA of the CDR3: TGTGCCAGCAGCTTAGCGTTTCTTTTGGAACGGAATGAGCAGTTCTTC.

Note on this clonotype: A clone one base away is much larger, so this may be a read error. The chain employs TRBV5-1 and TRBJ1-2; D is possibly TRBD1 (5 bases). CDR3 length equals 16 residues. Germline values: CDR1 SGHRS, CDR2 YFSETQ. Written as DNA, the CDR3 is TGCGCCAGCAGCCAGGAACGGGACGATTTTCGCTATGGCCACACCTTC. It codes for CASSQERDDFRYGHTF.

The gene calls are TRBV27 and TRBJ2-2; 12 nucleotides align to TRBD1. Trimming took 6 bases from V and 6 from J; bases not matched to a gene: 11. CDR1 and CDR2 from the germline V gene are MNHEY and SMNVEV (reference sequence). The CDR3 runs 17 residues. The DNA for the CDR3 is TGTGCCAGCAGCCGGGACAGGGGGCCCCTCATGGCCGGGGAGCTGTTTTTT. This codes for CASSRDRGPLMAGELFF.

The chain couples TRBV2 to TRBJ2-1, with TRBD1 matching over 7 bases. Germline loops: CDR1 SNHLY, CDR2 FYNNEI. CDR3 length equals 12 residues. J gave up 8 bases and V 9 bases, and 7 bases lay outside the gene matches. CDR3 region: CASSRDSYEQFF. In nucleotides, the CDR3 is TGTGCCAGTAGCAGGGACAGCTATGAGCAGTTCTTC.